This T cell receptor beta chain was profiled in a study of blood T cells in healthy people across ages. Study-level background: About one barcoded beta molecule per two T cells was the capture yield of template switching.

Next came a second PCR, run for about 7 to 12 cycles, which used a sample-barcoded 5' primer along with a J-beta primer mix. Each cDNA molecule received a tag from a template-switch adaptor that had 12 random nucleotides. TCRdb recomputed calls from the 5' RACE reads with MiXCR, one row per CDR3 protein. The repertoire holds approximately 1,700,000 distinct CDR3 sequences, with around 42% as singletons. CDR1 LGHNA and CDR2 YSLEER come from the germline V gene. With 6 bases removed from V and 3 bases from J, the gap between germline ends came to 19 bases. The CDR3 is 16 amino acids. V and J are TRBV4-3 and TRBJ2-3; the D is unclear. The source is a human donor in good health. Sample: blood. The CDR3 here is CASSLSLGGITDTQYF. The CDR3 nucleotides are TGCGCCAGCAGTCTTTCCCTGGGTGGAATTACAGATACGCAGTATTTT.